Below, 30 T cell receptor beta chains from the same sample are listed, as sequenced in a study of spatial heterogeneity in lung cancer. TCRdb re-analysed the 5' RACE reads in MiXCR, keeping a single row per CDR3 protein. The table has some 8,600 distinct CDR3 sequences, 4% to 5% seen once. Time point noted: sample taken at primary tumor resection. Unsorted whole RNA samples from tumor, nontumor lung or frozen PBMC were sequenced. The sequences come from PBMCs, collected at surgery. These receptors came from a male donor with early-stage non-small cell lung cancer.

There are many counts of this clonotype. The size of this beta chain means little, since it is a stray read in a library made for alpha chains. V usage is TRBV20-1 and J usage is TRBJ1-4; 7 positions agree with TRBD1. Germline-derived CDR1 and CDR2 are DFQATT and SNEGSKA (reference sequence). The CDR3 is 14 residues long. Trimming removed 6 bases from V and 7 bases from J; junction bases left unmatched: 11. This CDR3 is CSARGRGAGEKLFF. The DNA of the CDR3 is TGCAGTGCCAGGGGGAGGGGCGCTGGTGAAAAACTGTTTTTT.

This clonotype was observed at least ten times. Since the library was made to target alpha chains, this beta chain is a stray read and its abundance is not meaningful. The rearrangement links TRBV12-3 or TRBV12-4 to TRBJ1-2; 7 nucleotides match TRBD1. V was pared by 5 bases and J by 5 bases, with 5 bases of the junction left unmatched. This CDR3 region has 13 residues. CDR3 DNA: TGTGCCAGCAGTACAGGGGTGATTTATGGCTACACCTTC. This gives the protein CASSTGVIYGYTF.

By share, this clonotype ranks as medium-sized. This beta chain is an unintended read in a library built for alpha chains; its size means little. The chain joins TRBV4-1 to TRBJ1-5; D ambiguous. Germline CDR1 is MGHRA and CDR2 is YSYEKL. V was pared by 0 bases and J by 7 bases, with 7 bases between. CDR3 length: 13 amino acids. The CDR3, as DNA: TGCGCCAGCAGCCAAGATCCCCAGCAGCCCCAGCATTTT. It translates to CASSQDPQQPQHF.

There are many counts of this clonotype. Because the library targeted alpha chains, this beta chain is an off-target read whose size means little. The gene calls are TRBV24-1 and TRBJ1-2; maybe TRBD1 (5 bases). Deletions cut 4 bases from V and 2 bases from J, with 22 bases between. CDR3 length: 18 residues. CDR1 is KGHDR, CDR2 SFDVKD, per germline. The CDR3: CATSDYTILRQKNYGYTF. CDR3 nucleotide sequence: TGTGCCACCAGTGACTATACCATTTTGAGACAGAAAAACTATGGCTACACCTTC.

This clonotype was picked up many times. Within a library made for alpha chains, this beta chain is off target, and its count is uninformative. The chain couples TRBV18 to TRBJ2-5; 7 bases are shared with TRBD1. Trimming cost V 6 bases and J 2 bases; bases outside gene matches: 3. This CDR3 is built from 13 residues. Germline assignment: CDR1 KGHSH and CDR2 LQKENI. The CDR3 region is CASSPGQQETQYF. CDR3 sequence (DNA): TGTGCCAGCTCCCCGGGACAGCAAGAGACCCAGTACTTC.

Concerning this clonotype itself: This beta chain is an off-target read within a library intended for alpha chains, so its frequency means little. This chain uses TRBV6-2 or TRBV6-3 with TRBJ2-1, with 8 bases matching TRBD1. Per germline, CDR1 MNHEY and CDR2 SVGEGT. After removal of 6 bases from V and 2 bases from J, the junction contained 3 bases not matched to a gene. The CDR3 sequence is 14 residues long. CDR3 nucleotides: TGTGCCAGCAGACCGACAGGGGCCTACAATGAGCAGTTCTTC. Amino acids: CASRPTGAYNEQFF.

As regards this clonotype: The library was built for alpha chains, so this beta chain is an off-target read and its size means little. The chain links TRBV28 to TRBJ1-2; D remains ambiguous. Germline V lookup: CDR1 MDHEN, CDR2 SYDVKM. Trimming pared 7 bases from V and 1 base from J, leaving 13 bases between. CDR3 size: 14 residues. This chain's CDR3 is CASMTLQVNYGYTF. In DNA form, the CDR3 reads TGTGCCAGCATGACCCTACAAGTTAACTATGGCTACACCTTC.

In its sample, this clonotype is medium-sized. Found in a library prepared for alpha chains, this beta chain is an off-target read, and its abundance has little meaning. The V call is TRBV20-1, the J call TRBJ2-1; the match to TRBD1 covers 9 bases. Looked up from germline, CDR1 is DFQATT and CDR2 is SNEGSKA (reference sequence). V shed 5 bases, J shed 6 bases, and the junction held 5 bases outside the gene matches. The CDR3 totals 13 residues. The CDR3: CSAYRDRVNEQFF. The CDR3 nucleotides are TGCAGTGCTTACCGGGACAGGGTCAATGAGCAGTTCTTC.

This clonotype appeared many times. This beta chain is an off-target read within a library intended for alpha chains, so its frequency means little. This chain uses TRBV28 with TRBJ1-3, with unresolved D. CDR1 is MDHEN and CDR2 is SYDVKM in the germline V gene. This CDR3 has 15 amino acids. V lost 8 bases and J 0 bases, leaving 14 bases between the germline ends. DNA of the CDR3: TGTGCCAGCTTAGGCGAGGGCTCCTCTGGAAACACCATATATTTT. Its protein is CASLGEGSSGNTIYF.

There are a few counts of this clonotype. This beta chain lies outside the target of a library built for alpha chains; its clone size means little. The gene calls are TRBV20-1 and TRBJ2-3; D perhaps matches TRBD1 (6 bases). This CDR3 has 13 residues. With 1 base removed from V and 3 bases from J, the gap between germline ends came to 8 bases. Germline V gives CDR1 DFQATT, CDR2 SNEGSKA (reference sequence). In DNA, the CDR3 is TGCAGTGCTAGAGGGGACAAGACAGATACGCAGTATTTT. It specifies CSARGDKTDTQYF.

This clonotype appeared many times. A library made for alpha chains picked up this beta chain off target, so its size means little. The gene calls are TRBV7-9 and TRBJ2-3; D might be TRBD1 (6 bases). Per germline, CDR1 SEHNR and CDR2 FQNEAQ (reference sequence). Trimming stripped 0 bases from V and 6 bases from J, with 10 bases between. The CDR3 contains 14 residues. CDR3 region: CASSLAGAWDTQYF. In DNA form, the CDR3 reads TGTGCCAGCAGCTTAGCGGGGGCCTGGGATACGCAGTATTTT.

This clonotype was seen many times. This beta chain is an off-target read within a library intended for alpha chains, so its frequency means little. The chain links TRBV29-1 to TRBJ1-3; unclear D gene. Germline V gene data show CDR1 as SQVTM and CDR2 as ANQGSEA. This CDR3 has 11 amino acids. The ends were cut back, 6 bases at V and 4 bases at J, with 7 bases in the middle. CDR3 nucleotide sequence: TGCAGCGTCAACTCGGGAAACACCATATATTTT. It yields the protein CSVNSGNTIYF.

This clonotype was observed many times. This beta chain was picked up by a library intended for alpha chains and is off target, so its count carries little meaning. V usage is TRBV10-3 and J usage is TRBJ2-1, with 9 bases that match TRBD2. V trimming: 10 bases; J trimming: 8 bases; junction bases outside the gene matches: 12. The CDR3 runs to 14 residues. Germline V gene data show CDR1 as ENHRY and CDR2 as SYGVKD. In DNA form, the CDR3 reads TGTGCCAGTTCGGGACTAGCACACACCGATGAGCAGTTCTTC. Protein sequence: CASSGLAHTDEQFF.

Notes on this clonotype: The library was prepared for alpha chains; this beta chain is a stray read, so its frequency means little. The V gene is TRBV11-2, the J gene TRBJ1-6, with TRBD1 as a possible D gene (5 bases). The CDR3 has 14 amino acids. In germline, CDR1 is SGHAT, CDR2 FQNNGV. The V end was cut by 7 bases, the J end by 7 bases, with 14 bases between. CDR3 in amino acids: CASTDRGNNSPLHF. In DNA, the CDR3 is TGTGCCAGCACCGACCGGGGCAACAATTCACCCCTCCACTTT.

Of note for this clonotype: The library was designed around alpha chains, so this beta chain is a stray read whose abundance carries little weight. The chain couples TRBV11-2 to TRBJ2-2, with TRBD2 identical over 10 bases. CDR1 SGHAT and CDR2 FQNNGV come from the germline V gene. The CDR3 loop spans 17 amino acids. Germline trimming cut 0 bases from V and 4 bases from J; bases unmatched to any gene: 5. CDR3 sequence (DNA): TGTGCCAGCAGCTTAGATCGTCCTAGCGGGAGCACCGGGGAGCTGTTTTTT. This gives the protein CASSLDRPSGSTGELFF.

This clonotype came up a few times. Within a library made for alpha chains, this beta chain is off target, and its count is uninformative. The chain uses TRBV4-3 and TRBJ1-4; no firm D call. The CDR3 totals 14 residues. Per the germline V gene, CDR1 is LGHNA and CDR2 is YSLEER. The V end lost 4 bases, the J end lost 8 bases, and 14 bases lay between the germline ends. The CDR3 DNA reads as TGCGCCAGCAGCCCGGACGGGGTAGGCGAAAAACTGTTTTTT. Its protein is CASSPDGVGEKLFF.

This clonotype was seen ten or more times. Because this beta chain is a stray read in a library intended to capture alpha chains, its abundance should not be given much weight. The chain carries TRBV9 and TRBJ1-4; TRBD1 matches 7 bases. CDR3 length: 18 residues. CDR1 is SGDLS, CDR2 YYNGEE, per germline. Trimming cost V 10 bases and J 0 bases; bases outside gene matches: 18. Here the CDR3 DNA reads TGTGCCCCCTATTCCGGCCGGGACAGCAACGCAACTAATGAAAAACTGTTTTTT. Translating it yields CAPYSGRDSNATNEKLFF.

Sample share makes this clonotype medium-sized. Because the library targeted alpha chains, this beta chain is an off-target read whose size means little. V usage is TRBV7-2 and J usage is TRBJ1-1; unclear D gene. V dropped 5 bases and J dropped 5 bases, with 15 bases sitting between them. CDR3 length: 14 amino acids. Germline values: CDR1 SGHTA, CDR2 FQGNSA. In DNA form, the CDR3 reads TGTGCCAGCAGCCTACGGAGAGGTAGGACTGAAGCTTTCTTT. It translates to CASSLRRGRTEAFF.

The sample holds many counts of this clonotype. This beta chain is an unintended read in a library built for alpha chains; its size means little. This chain joins TRBV11-2 and TRBJ2-3; maybe TRBD2 (6 bases). CDR3 length: 15 amino acids. V shed 5 bases and J shed 5 bases, with 17 bases lying between them. Per germline, CDR1 SGHAT and CDR2 FQNNGV. In nucleotides, the CDR3 is TGTGCCAGCAGCCCTTCTTCCGGGGGTATAGATACGCAGTATTTT. This sequence encodes CASSPSSGGIDTQYF.

About this clonotype: This beta chain is an unintended read in a library built for alpha chains; its size means little. The chain links TRBV7-2 to TRBJ2-1; weak D call: TRBD2 (7 bases). Germline V gene data show CDR1 as SGHTA and CDR2 as FQGNSA. The CDR3 contains 15 residues. V lost 3 bases and J lost 4, with 13 bases in between. CDR3 loop: CASSFRRGPYNEQFF. The DNA of the CDR3 is TGTGCCAGCAGCTTCAGGCGGGGGCCATACAATGAGCAGTTCTTC.

Details on this clonotype: This beta chain is a stray sequence in a library constructed for alpha chains; its clone size is not meaningful. In nucleotides, the CDR3 is TGTGCCAGCAGTTACGGCAGCACAGATACGCAGTATTTT. It specifies CASSYGSTDTQYF. The rearrangement links TRBV12-3 or TRBV12-4 to TRBJ2-3; no firm D call. Trimming left V 4 bases short and J 0 bases short, with 5 bases between. This CDR3 is built from 13 residues.

This clonotype was seen repeatedly, ten times or more. Little can be read into the size of this beta chain, an off-target read in a library designed for alpha chains. The chain uses TRBV6-5 and TRBJ1-5, with D perhaps TRBD1 (6 bases). The CDR3 loop spans 14 amino acids. The germline CDR1 and CDR2 sequences are MNHEY and SVGAGI. V was cut by 6 bases and J by 2 bases, with 11 bases left in between. Here the CDR3 DNA reads TGTGCCAGCAGACAGGGTGTAGGCAATCAGCCCCAGCATTTT. Protein sequence: CASRQGVGNQPQHF.

This clonotype was found a few times. With the library built for alpha chains, this beta chain is off target and its frequency is not meaningful. J is TRBJ1-4 and V is TRBV2; D may be TRBD1 (5 bases). Germline V gives CDR1 SNHLY, CDR2 FYNNEI. CDR3 length: 15 amino acids. The V gene lost 3 bases and the J gene lost 7 bases, with 15 bases spanning the gap. In DNA, the CDR3 is TGTGCCAGCAGTGATGAAGGGGTTTTAGGTGAAAAACTGTTTTTT. Translated: CASSDEGVLGEKLFF. The variable domain in full, with the rest retrieved from reference TRBV2 and TRBJ1-4, is EPEVTQTPSHQVTQMGQEVILRCVPISNHLYFYWYRQILGQKVEFLVSFYNNEISEKSEIFDDQFSVERPDGSNFTLKIRSTKLEDSAMYFCASSDEGVLGEKLFFGSGTQLSVL.

By frequency in the sample, this clonotype is medium-sized. This beta chain represents an off-target read in a library built for alpha chains; its size is of limited meaning. The chain uses TRBV3-1 and TRBJ2-7; no definite D call. Trimming cost V 0 bases and J 2 bases, with 5 bases left between them. The germline V gene encodes CDR1 LGHDT and CDR2 YNNKEL (reference sequence). This CDR3 comprises 13 residues. The CDR3 region is CASSQEAAYEQYF. DNA of the CDR3: TGTGCCAGCAGCCAAGAGGCGGCCTACGAGCAGTACTTC.

This clonotype was found a few times. The library was built for alpha chains, so this beta chain is an off-target read and its size means little. V is TRBV20-1 and J is TRBJ2-1; D might be TRBD1 (6 bases). CDR3 length: 15 amino acids. Germline V gene data show CDR1 as DFQATT and CDR2 as SNEGSKA (reference sequence). V lost 0 bases, J lost 7 bases, and 16 bases lay in between. CDR3 residues: CSAREQGPMANEQFF. The CDR3 nucleotides read TGCAGTGCTAGAGAGCAGGGGCCAATGGCTAATGAGCAGTTCTTC.

The table lists this clonotype with a few counts. This beta chain represents an off-target read in a library built for alpha chains; its size is of limited meaning. The chain links TRBV7-8 to TRBJ2-5; 12 nucleotides line up with TRBD2. Trimming took 3 bases from V and 5 from J; bases not matched to a gene: 7. This CDR3 has 16 residues. Germline CDR1 SGHVS, CDR2 FQNEAQ. The CDR3 spells CASSLTSGGGLETQYF. The CDR3 DNA reads TGTGCCAGCAGCTTGACTAGCGGGGGAGGTCTGGAGACCCAGTACTTC.

This clonotype counts as medium-sized. This beta chain is a stray sequence in a library constructed for alpha chains; its clone size is not meaningful. The V call is TRBV11-2, the J call TRBJ2-1, with D possibly matching TRBD2 (5 bases). V lost 5 bases to trimming and J lost 3 bases, with 8 bases between them. Germline CDR1 SGHAT, CDR2 FQNNGV. The CDR3 is made up of 13 amino acids. The CDR3 nucleotides are TGTGCCAGCAGCGGACTCTTCTACAATGAGCAGTTCTTC. This encodes CASSGLFYNEQFF.

This clonotype was seen a handful of times. This beta chain lies outside the target of a library built for alpha chains; its clone size means little. The chain employs TRBV7-8 and TRBJ2-7, with D maybe TRBD2 (6 bases). CDR3 length equals 16 residues. Trimming left V 1 base short and J 4 bases short, with 17 bases between. Germline assignment: CDR1 SGHVS and CDR2 FQNEAQ. The DNA of the CDR3 is TGTGCCAGCAGCTTAGTCAGGGCGACGGAGGGTTACGAGCAGTACGTC. Amino acids: CASSLVRATEGYEQYV.

This clonotype was seen at least ten times. As an off-target read in a library built for alpha chains, this beta chain has a frequency of little significance. The chain uses TRBV20-1 and TRBJ1-1, with 10 positions matching TRBD1. Germline CDR1 is DFQATT and CDR2 is SNEGSKA (reference sequence). The CDR3 totals 18 residues. V shed 2 bases, J shed 6 bases, and the junction held 18 bases outside the gene matches. DNA for the CDR3: TGCAGTGCTAGATTTCTCCACGGGACAGGGGCCCTAGTCCCTGAAGCTTTCTTT. Encoded protein: CSARFLHGTGALVPEAFF.

This clonotype was observed at least ten times. For a library built for alpha chains, this beta chain is a stray read; little rests on its size. The gene calls are TRBV15 and TRBJ2-4, with D possibly matching TRBD1 (6 bases). Per the germline V gene, CDR1 is LNHNV and CDR2 is YYDKDF (reference sequence). Between the trimmed V and J ends, which lost 2 bases and 5 bases, there was a span of 13 bases. This CDR3 is 15 amino acids long. The CDR3 reads CATSRSTGSQNIQYF. CDR3 bases: TGTGCCACCAGCAGAAGTACAGGGAGCCAAAACATTCAGTACTTC.